A single sample gave rise to the 10 T cell receptor beta chains below, sequenced in a study of blood T cell repertoires in COVID-19. Only in-frame clones appear in the TCRdb table, and some are missing; sequencing was by immunoSEQ multiplex PCR. The data show over 85,000 clones, with 84% seen just once and 20% to 30% held by the top ten. Sequencing was performed on peripheral blood. All receptors come from a man in his sixties with acute or convalescent COVID-19.

The rearrangement uses TRBV29-1 and TRBJ1-3; 7 bases match TRBD1. This CDR3 spans 13 amino acids. The V gene end was trimmed by 7 bases and the J gene end by 4 bases; junction bases not matched to a gene: 7. Germline lookup yields CDR1 SQVTM and CDR2 ANQGSEA. As DNA, the CDR3 is TGCAGCGCTGAGGGGGCGCGAGGAAACACCATATATTTT. Translation gives CSAEGARGNTIYF.

This clone has just one count. The V gene is TRBV19, the J gene TRBJ2-3; 9 bases are a match to TRBD2. Germline CDR1 and CDR2: LNHDA and SQIVND (reference sequence). This CDR3 has 21 residues. Trimming removed 7 bases from V and 6 bases from J; junction bases left unmatched: 29. The CDR3 here is CASKELRQRRGGLESLDTQYF. The CDR3 DNA is TGTGCCAGTAAGGAACTTCGTCAGCGGCGGGGGGGCCTTGAGAGTCTTGATACGCAGTATTTT.

The rearrangement links TRBV18 to TRBJ2-2; 8 nucleotides align to TRBD1. This CDR3 comprises 18 residues. From germline, CDR1 is KGHSH and CDR2 LQKENI. V lost 3 bases to trimming and J lost 0 bases; unmatched junction nucleotides: 9. The CDR3 is CASSPGQGWLPNTGELFF. The CDR3 DNA reads as TGTGCCAGCTCACCCGGACAGGGATGGTTGCCGAACACCGGGGAGCTGTTTTTT.

The V call is TRBV5-4, the J call TRBJ1-5; the D gene is possibly TRBD1 (5 bases). The V and J ends lost 0 bases and 4 bases respectively, with 5 bases between them. The germline V gene has CDR1 SGHNT and CDR2 YYREEE (reference sequence). This CDR3 contains 13 residues. The CDR3 sequence: CASSLDRNQPQHF. DNA for the CDR3: TGTGCCAGCAGCTTGGACAGGAATCAGCCCCAGCATTTT.

This chain links TRBV6-5 with TRBJ1-6, with D perhaps matching TRBD1 (6 bases). Germline CDR1 and CDR2: MNHEY and SVGAGI. The V end was cut by 4 bases, the J end by 4 bases, with 11 bases between. This CDR3 has 15 amino acids. The CDR3 loop reads CASSSRQAYNSPLHF. The DNA of the CDR3 is TGTGCCAGCAGTTCGAGACAGGCGTATAATTCACCCCTCCACTTT.

This sequence joins TRBV20-1 and TRBJ1-2; D not certain. There are 11 residues in the CDR3. In germline, CDR1 is DFQATT, CDR2 SNEGSKA (reference sequence). Trimming left V 6 bases short and J 13 bases short, with 18 bases between. CDR3 amino acids: CSADPRQAATF. The CDR3 bases are TGCAGTGCAGACCCTCGACAAGCTGCCACCTTC.

The chain combines TRBV5-1 with TRBJ1-1, with no clear D. Germline CDR1 SGHRS, CDR2 YFSETQ. CDR3 length: 15 amino acids. V was pared by 5 bases and J by 1 base, with 15 bases between. CDR3: CASSSGHSANTEAFF. In DNA, the CDR3 is TGCGCCAGCAGTTCAGGTCATTCAGCGAACACTGAAGCTTTCTTT.

This clone was recorded once. Here the CDR3 DNA reads TGTGCCAGCAGCCACCCGGGACAGGAGCACTCTGGGGCCAACGTCCTGACTTTC. This gives the protein CASSHPGQEHSGANVLTF. This sequence joins TRBV7-9 and TRBJ2-6; 8 bases map to TRBD1. Germline CDR1 and CDR2: SEHNR and FQNEAQ (reference sequence). Germline trimming cut 5 bases from V and 0 bases from J; bases unmatched to any gene: 9. The CDR3 length is 18 residues.

The V and J genes are TRBV7-3 and TRBJ1-1, with 9 bases that match TRBD1. The germline V gene encodes CDR1 SGHTA and CDR2 FQGTGA. J lost 1 base, V lost 5 bases, and 2 bases had no gene match. CDR3 length: 14 residues. The CDR3 region has the DNA TGTGCCAGCAGCCCGACAGGGGGGAACACTGAAGCTTTCTTT. Translated: CASSPTGGNTEAFF.

The rearrangement joins TRBV2 to TRBJ2-2, with 9 bases lining up with TRBD1. The J segment lost 7 bases and the V segment lost 6 bases, leaving 9 bases of the junction unmatched. Germline-derived CDR1 and CDR2 are SNHLY and FYNNEI. This CDR3 is built from 15 residues. CDR3: CASSETGGPIGELFF. CDR3 nucleotide sequence: TGTGCCAGCAGCGAAACAGGGGGCCCGATCGGGGAGCTGTTTTTT.